This is a list of T cell receptor beta chains from one sample in a study of OX40 agonist ivuxolimab in advanced cancers. This table comes from immunoSEQ multiplex PCR, and its TCRdb copy is limited to in-frame clones, with some not included. The sample gives approximately 91,000 clones, over 75% of which show up once; more than 4% is in the top ten. Specimen: CD4+ or CD8+ T cells sorted from blood, collected in a trial of the OX40 agonist ivuxolimab. Every receptor here comes from an adult with an advanced solid tumor such as melanoma, head and neck, liver or kidney cancer. Each CDR3 is given with its conserved first and last residue. A D gene is named only where the DNA matches it firmly. Size is omitted from some rows. Given values are once, few, many or a class for expanded clones.

V gene	D gene	clone size	J gene	CDR3 protein	CDR3 DNA
TRBV10-3	-	-	TRBJ1-1	CAISEIKGAEAFF	TGTGCCATCAGTGAGATTAAGGGGGCTGAAGCTTTCTTT
TRBV6-6	TRBD1	-	TRBJ2-3	CASSRGRSDTQYF	TGTGCCAGCAGCAGGGGGCGCTCAGATACGCAGTATTTT
TRBV7-9	TRBD1	-	TRBJ2-2	CASSSLNRGAGELFF	TGTGCCAGCAGCTCCCTCAACAGGGGAGCGGGGGAGCTGTTTTTT
TRBV4-2	-	-	TRBJ1-2	CASSQDRGGHRNYGYTF	TGTGCCAGCAGCCAAGATCGGGGGGGACATCGAAACTATGGCTACACCTTC
TRBV11-3	-	-	TRBJ1-2	CASSTDQGGYGYTF	TGTGCCAGCAGCACCGACCAAGGAGGCTATGGCTACACCTTC
TRBV10-2	TRBD2	-	TRBJ2-7	CASSFGASGSYEQYF	TGCGCCAGCAGTTTCGGGGCTAGCGGGTCCTACGAGCAGTACTTC
TRBV30	-	few	TRBJ1-2	CAWGGEESNYGYTF	TGTGCCTGGGGTGGTGAAGAGTCTAACTATGGCTACACCTTC
TRBV7-6	-	-	TRBJ1-2	CASSFEEENGYTF	TGTGCCAGCAGCTTCGAAGAGGAGAATGGCTACACCTTC
TRBV5-4	-	-	TRBJ1-2	CASSPPRPNYGYTF	TGTGCCAGCAGCCCACCACGGCCCAACTATGGCTACACCTTC
TRBV29-1	-	-	TRBJ2-5	CSARTGQETQYF	TGCAGCGCCCGGACGGGCCAAGAGACCCAGTACTTC
TRBV7-3	-	-	TRBJ1-1	CASSLDRRAEAFF	TGTGCCAGCAGCTTAGACAGGCGCGCTGAAGCTTTCTTT
TRBV30	-	-	TRBJ1-3	CAWSVGISGNTIYF	TGTGCCTGGAGTGTCGGTATATCTGGAAACACCATATATTTT
TRBV2	TRBD2	once	TRBJ2-1	CASSLIAGGYNEQFF	TGTGCCAGCAGTCTTATAGCGGGAGGTTACAATGAGCAGTTCTTC
TRBV6-6	-	-	TRBJ1-1	CASTAGARDTEAFF	TGTGCCAGCACCGCAGGGGCACGGGACACTGAAGCTTTCTTT
TRBV7-2	TRBD1	-	TRBJ2-1	CASSYTGGVYNEQFF	TGTGCCAGCAGCTACACAGGGGGCGTCTACAATGAGCAGTTCTTC
TRBV5-4	TRBD2	-	TRBJ2-3	CASSLWGTSGSRGDTQYF	TGTGCCAGCAGCTTGTGGGGGACTAGCGGGAGTCGAGGAGATACGCAGTATTTT
TRBV28	-	-	TRBJ1-1	CASSLGGQPSNTEAFF	TGTGCCAGCAGTTTAGGCGGACAGCCTTCAAACACTGAAGCTTTCTTT
TRBV7-2	-	-	TRBJ2-7	CASSLNRLGYEQYF	TGTGCCAGCAGCTTGAACAGGTTGGGCTACGAGCAGTACTTC
TRBV11-2	TRBD2	few	TRBJ2-7	CASSLDQSTSGYSYEQYF	TGTGCCAGCAGCTTAGATCAGTCGACTAGCGGGTACTCCTACGAGCAGTACTTC
TRBV28	TRBD1	-	TRBJ1-5	CASSLSQGNQPQHF	TGTGCCAGCAGTTTATCACAGGGGAATCAGCCCCAGCATTTT
TRBV9	TRBD2	-	TRBJ2-2	CASSPVRAAGEYTGELFF	TGTGCCAGCAGCCCCGTCCGGGCCGCGGGAGAGTACACCGGGGAGCTGTTTTTT
TRBV28	-	-	TRBJ1-1	CASSLRVRERGTEAFF	TGTGCCAGCAGTTTAAGAGTGAGGGAACGGGGCACTGAAGCTTTCTTT
TRBV29-1	TRBD1	-	TRBJ1-1	CSVEDPPGQGGREAFF	TGCAGCGTTGAAGACCCTCCCGGACAGGGCGGAAGGGAAGCTTTCTTT
TRBV4-1	TRBD1	-	TRBJ1-2	CASSPTGGSYGYTF	TGCGCCAGCAGCCCGACAGGGGGTAGTTATGGCTACACCTTC
TRBV19	-	once	TRBJ2-2	CASSILESGELFF	TGTGCCAGTAGTATTCTGGAATCTGGGGAGCTGTTTTTT
TRBV7-9	TRBD2	-	TRBJ2-3	CASSLGLAGVSLSDTQYF	TGTGCCAGCAGCTTAGGGCTAGCGGGAGTATCTCTTTCAGATACGCAGTATTTT
TRBV2	-	-	TRBJ1-5	CASHTESNQPQHF	TGTGCCAGCCACACAGAAAGCAATCAGCCCCAGCATTTT
TRBV9	TRBD1	-	TRBJ1-3	CASSAGTGDFSSGNTIYF	TGTGCCAGCAGCGCTGGGACAGGGGACTTTAGCTCTGGAAACACCATATATTTT
TRBV19	TRBD2	once	TRBJ2-3	CASSWANGGSLADTQYF	TGTGCCAGTAGTTGGGCTAACGGCGGGAGCTTGGCAGATACGCAGTATTTT
TRBV30	-	few	TRBJ1-5	CAWSDEGLIQPQHF	TGTGCCTGGAGTGACGAGGGTTTGATTCAGCCCCAGCATTTT
TRBV29-1	-	-	TRBJ2-2	CSVRLLTGELFF	TGCAGCGTCCGACTCCTCACCGGGGAGCTGTTTTTT
TRBV19	TRBD1	-	TRBJ2-4	CASSGGQGTIQYF	TGTGCCAGTAGTGGAGGACAGGGGACCATTCAGTACTTC
TRBV2	-	-	TRBJ1-5	CASSGGYSNQPQHF	TGTGCCAGCAGTGGAGGATATAGCAATCAGCCCCAGCATTTT
TRBV5-6	TRBD1	-	TRBJ1-2	CASSRDRKINYGYTF	TGTGCCAGCAGCCGGGACAGGAAGATTAACTATGGCTACACCTTC
TRBV5-3	TRBD1	-	TRBJ2-2	CARSQNPGQGLAGELFF	TGTGCCAGAAGCCAAAATCCGGGACAGGGGTTAGCCGGGGAGCTGTTTTTT
TRBV28	-	-	TRBJ2-5	CASRGTIRAQETQYF	TGTGCCAGCAGGGGAACCATCAGAGCCCAAGAGACCCAGTACTTC
TRBV2	-	-	TRBJ1-2	CASRVGSLLIRGYTF	TGTGCCAGCAGGGTGGGATCCCTGCTTATAAGGGGCTACACCTTC
TRBV5-1	TRBD2	-	TRBJ2-1	CASSLGAGVSYNEQFF	TGCGCCAGCAGCTTGGGAGCGGGAGTCTCCTACAATGAGCAGTTCTTC
TRBV5-1	TRBD2	-	TRBJ2-1	CASGPGTSRNEQFF	TGCGCCAGCGGACCCGGGACTAGCAGGAATGAGCAGTTCTTC
TRBV28	TRBD1	once	TRBJ1-4	CASSHNRGTNEKLFF	TGTGCCAGCAGTCATAACAGGGGAACTAATGAAAAACTGTTTTTT